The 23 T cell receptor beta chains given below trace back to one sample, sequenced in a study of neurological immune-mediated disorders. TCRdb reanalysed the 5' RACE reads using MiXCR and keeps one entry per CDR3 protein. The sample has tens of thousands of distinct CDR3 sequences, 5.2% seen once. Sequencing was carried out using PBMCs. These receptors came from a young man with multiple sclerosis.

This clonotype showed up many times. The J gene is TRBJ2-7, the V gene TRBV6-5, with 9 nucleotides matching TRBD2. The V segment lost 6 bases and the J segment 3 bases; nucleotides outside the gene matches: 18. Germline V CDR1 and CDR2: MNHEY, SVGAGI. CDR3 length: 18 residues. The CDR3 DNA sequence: TGTGCCAGCAGGGAAGGGGGCGCTCTGCGGGAGGGCCGCTACGAGCAGTACTTC. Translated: CASREGGALREGRYEQYF.

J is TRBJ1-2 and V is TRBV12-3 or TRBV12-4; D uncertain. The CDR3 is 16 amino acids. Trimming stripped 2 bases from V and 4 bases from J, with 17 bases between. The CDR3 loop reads CASSLPPISAGYGYTF. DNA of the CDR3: TGTGCCAGCAGTTTACCCCCGATCTCAGCGGGCTATGGCTACACCTTC.

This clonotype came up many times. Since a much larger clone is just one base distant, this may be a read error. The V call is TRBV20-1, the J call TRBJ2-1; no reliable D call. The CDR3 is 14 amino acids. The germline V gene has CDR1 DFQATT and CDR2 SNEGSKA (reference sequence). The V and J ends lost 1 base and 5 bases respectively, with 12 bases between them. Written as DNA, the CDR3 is TGCAGTGCTAGAGGCACTACTAAAAACAATGAGCAGTTCTTC. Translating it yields CSARGTTKNNEQFF.

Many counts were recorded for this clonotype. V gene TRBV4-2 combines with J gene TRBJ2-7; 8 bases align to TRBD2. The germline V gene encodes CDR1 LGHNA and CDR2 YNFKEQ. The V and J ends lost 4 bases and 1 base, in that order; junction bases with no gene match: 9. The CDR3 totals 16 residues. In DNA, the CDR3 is TGTGCCAGCAGCCTCTCCGGGGGCGGGAGGTCCTACGAGCAGTACTTC. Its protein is CASSLSGGGRSYEQYF.

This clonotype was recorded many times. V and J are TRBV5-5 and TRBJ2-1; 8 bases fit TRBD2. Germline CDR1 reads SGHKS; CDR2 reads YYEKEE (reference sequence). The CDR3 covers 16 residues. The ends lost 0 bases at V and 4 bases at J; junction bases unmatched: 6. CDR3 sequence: CASSLGAGGLYNEQFF. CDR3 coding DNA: TGTGCCAGCAGCTTGGGCGCGGGGGGACTTTACAATGAGCAGTTCTTC.

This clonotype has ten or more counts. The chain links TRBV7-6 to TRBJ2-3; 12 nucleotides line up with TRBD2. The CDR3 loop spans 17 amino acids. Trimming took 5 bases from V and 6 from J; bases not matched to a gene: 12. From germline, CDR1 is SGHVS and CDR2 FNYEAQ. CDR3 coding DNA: TGTGCCAGCAGCCCTGCTCCCCCTAGCGGGGGGGCCGATACGCAGTATTTT. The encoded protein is CASSPAPPSGGADTQYF.

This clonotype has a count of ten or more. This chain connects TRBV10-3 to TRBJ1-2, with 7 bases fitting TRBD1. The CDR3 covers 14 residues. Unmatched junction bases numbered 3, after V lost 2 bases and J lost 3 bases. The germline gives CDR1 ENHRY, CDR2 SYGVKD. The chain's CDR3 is CAISEARGDYGYTF. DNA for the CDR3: TGTGCCATCAGTGAGGCCAGGGGGGACTATGGCTACACCTTC.

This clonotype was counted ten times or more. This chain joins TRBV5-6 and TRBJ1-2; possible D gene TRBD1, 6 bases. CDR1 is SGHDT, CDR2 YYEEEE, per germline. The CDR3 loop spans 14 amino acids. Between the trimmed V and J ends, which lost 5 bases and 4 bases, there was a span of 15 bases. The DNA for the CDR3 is TGTGCCAGCAGGGCCGGGACATGGATCTATGGCTACACCTTC. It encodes CASRAGTWIYGYTF. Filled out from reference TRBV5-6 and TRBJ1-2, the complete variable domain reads DAGVTQSPTHLIKTRGQQVTLRCSPKSGHDTVSWYQQALGQGPQFIFQYYEEEERQRGNFPDRFSGHQFPNYSSELNVNALLLGDSALYLCASRAGTWIYGYTFGSGTRLTVV.

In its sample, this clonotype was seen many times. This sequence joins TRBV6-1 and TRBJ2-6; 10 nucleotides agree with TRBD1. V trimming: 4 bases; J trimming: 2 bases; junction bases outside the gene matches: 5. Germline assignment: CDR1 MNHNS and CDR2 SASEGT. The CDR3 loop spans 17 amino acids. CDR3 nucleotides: TGTGCCAGCAGTGGGGGACAGGGGATAGCTGGGGCCAACGTCCTGACTTTC. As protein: CASSGGQGIAGANVLTF.

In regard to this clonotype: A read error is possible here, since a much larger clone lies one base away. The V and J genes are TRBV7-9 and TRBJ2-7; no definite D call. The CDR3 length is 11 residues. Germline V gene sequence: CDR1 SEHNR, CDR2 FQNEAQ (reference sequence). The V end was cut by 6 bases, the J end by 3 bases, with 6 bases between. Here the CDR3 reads CASRLHYEQYF. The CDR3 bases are TGTGCCAGCAGATTACACTACGAGCAGTACTTC.

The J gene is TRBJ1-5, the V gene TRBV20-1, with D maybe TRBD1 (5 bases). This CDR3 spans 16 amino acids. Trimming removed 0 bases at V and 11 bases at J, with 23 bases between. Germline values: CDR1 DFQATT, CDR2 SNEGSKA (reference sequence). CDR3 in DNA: TGCAGTGCTAGAGACCTCCACCGGGACCGCCGTGGCGCCCAGCATTTT. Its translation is CSARDLHRDRRGAQHF.

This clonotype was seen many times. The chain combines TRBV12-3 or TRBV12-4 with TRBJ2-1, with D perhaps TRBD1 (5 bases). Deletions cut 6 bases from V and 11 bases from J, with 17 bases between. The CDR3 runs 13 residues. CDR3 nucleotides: TGTGCCAGCAGCCCCCTCGTAGGGGCAAAGCAGTTCTTC. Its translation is CASSPLVGAKQFF.

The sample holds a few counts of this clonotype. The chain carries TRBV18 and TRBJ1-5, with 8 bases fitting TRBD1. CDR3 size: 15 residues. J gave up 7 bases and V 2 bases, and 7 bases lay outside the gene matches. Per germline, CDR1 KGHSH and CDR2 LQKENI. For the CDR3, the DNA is TGTGCCAGCTCACCAATGCAGGGGGCAGAACAGCCCCAGCATTTT. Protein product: CASSPMQGAEQPQHF.

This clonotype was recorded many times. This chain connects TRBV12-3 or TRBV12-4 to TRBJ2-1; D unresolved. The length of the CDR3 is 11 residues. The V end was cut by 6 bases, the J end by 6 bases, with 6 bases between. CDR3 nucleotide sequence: TGTGCCAGCAGACGGGTCAATGAGCAGTTCTTC. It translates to CASRRVNEQFF.

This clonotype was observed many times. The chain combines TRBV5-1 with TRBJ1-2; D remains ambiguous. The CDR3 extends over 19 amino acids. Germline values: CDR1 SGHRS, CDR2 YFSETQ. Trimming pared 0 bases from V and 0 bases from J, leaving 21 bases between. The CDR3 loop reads CASSLGLQLQPAANYGYTF. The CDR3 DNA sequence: TGCGCCAGCAGCTTGGGGTTACAACTCCAACCCGCAGCTAACTATGGCTACACCTTC.

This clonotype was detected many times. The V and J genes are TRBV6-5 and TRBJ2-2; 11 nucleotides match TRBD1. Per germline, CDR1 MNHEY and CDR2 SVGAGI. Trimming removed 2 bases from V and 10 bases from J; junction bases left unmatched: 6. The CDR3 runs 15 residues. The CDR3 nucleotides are TGTGCCAGCAGTTACACGGGACAGGGGGGGCTGGAGCTGTTTTTT. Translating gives CASSYTGQGGLELFF.

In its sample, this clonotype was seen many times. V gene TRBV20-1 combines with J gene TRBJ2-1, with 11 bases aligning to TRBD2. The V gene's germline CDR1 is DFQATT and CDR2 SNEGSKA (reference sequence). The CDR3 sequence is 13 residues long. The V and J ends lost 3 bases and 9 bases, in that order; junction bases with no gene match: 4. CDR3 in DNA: TGCAGTGCTAGGGAGACTAGCGGGGCTGAGCAGTTCTTC. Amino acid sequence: CSARETSGAEQFF.

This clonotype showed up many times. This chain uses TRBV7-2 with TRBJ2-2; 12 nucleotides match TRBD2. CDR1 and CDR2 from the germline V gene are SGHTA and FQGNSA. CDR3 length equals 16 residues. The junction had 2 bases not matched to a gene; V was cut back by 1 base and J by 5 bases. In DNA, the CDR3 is TGTGCCAGCAGCTTAGAACTAGCGGGAGGTACCGGGGAGCTGTTTTTT. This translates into CASSLELAGGTGELFF.

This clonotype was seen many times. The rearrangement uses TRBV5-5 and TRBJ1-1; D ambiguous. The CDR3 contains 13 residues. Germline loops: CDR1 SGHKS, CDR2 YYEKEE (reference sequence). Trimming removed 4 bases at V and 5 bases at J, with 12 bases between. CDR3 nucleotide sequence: TGTGCCAGCAGCATAGTTGTGGGGACTGAAGCTTTCTTT. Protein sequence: CASSIVVGTEAFF. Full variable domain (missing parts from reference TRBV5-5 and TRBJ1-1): DAGVTQSPTHLIKTRGQQVTLRCSPISGHKSVSWYQQVLGQGPQFIFQYYEKEERGRGNFPDRFSARQFPNYSSELNVNALLLGDSALYLCASSIVVGTEAFFGQGTRLTVV.

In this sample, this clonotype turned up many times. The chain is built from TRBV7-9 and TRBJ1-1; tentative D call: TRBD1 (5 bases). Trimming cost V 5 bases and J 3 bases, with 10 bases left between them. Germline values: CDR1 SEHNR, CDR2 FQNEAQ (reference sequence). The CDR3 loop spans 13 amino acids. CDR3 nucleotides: TGTGCCAGCAGCCCGAGAGGGGACACTGAAGCTTTCTTT. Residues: CASSPRGDTEAFF.

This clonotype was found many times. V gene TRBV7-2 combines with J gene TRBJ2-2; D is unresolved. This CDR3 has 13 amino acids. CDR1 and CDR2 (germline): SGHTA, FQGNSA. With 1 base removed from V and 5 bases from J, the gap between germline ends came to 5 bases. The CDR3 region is CASSLGRTGELFF. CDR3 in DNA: TGTGCCAGCAGCTTAGGACGTACCGGGGAGCTGTTTTTT.

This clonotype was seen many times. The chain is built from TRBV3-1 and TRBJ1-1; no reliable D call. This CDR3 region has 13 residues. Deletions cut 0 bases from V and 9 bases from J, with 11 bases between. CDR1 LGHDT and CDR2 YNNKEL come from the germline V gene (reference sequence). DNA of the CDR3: TGTGCCAGCAGCCAAGATGTCGGGAAGAAAGCTTTCTTT. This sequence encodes CASSQDVGKKAFF. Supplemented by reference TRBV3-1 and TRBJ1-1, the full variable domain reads DTAVSQTPKYLVTQMGNDKSIKCEQNLGHDTMYWYKQDSKKFLKIMFSYNNKELIINETVPNRFSPKSPDKAHLNLHINSLELGDSAVYFCASSQDVGKKAFFGQGTRLTVV.

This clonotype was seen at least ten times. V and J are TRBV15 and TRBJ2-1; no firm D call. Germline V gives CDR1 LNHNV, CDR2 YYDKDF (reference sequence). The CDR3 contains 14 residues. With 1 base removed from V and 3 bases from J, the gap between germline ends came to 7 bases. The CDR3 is CATSRGLVYNEQFF. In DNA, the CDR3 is TGTGCCACCAGCAGAGGCCTAGTCTACAATGAGCAGTTCTTC.